A single sample gave rise to the 9 T cell receptor beta chains below, sequenced in a study of long-term antiretroviral therapy in people with HIV. It was version v3.0 of the immunoSEQ assay that was run at survey level. Measured with immunoSEQ multiplex PCR; TCRdb has only the in-frame clones, and not every one. The sample holds some 28,000 clones, about 96% seen once. This material consisted of unsorted PBMCs, taken approximately 6.1 years after starting antiretroviral therapy. All receptors derive from a man under 40 with HIV.

V gene TRBV28 combines with J gene TRBJ2-7; no reliable D call. Germline V lookup: CDR1 MDHEN, CDR2 SYDVKM. Trimming stripped 3 bases from V and 3 bases from J, with 6 bases between. The CDR3 consists of 12 residues. CDR3 sequence: CASSLGRYEQYF. CDR3 sequence (DNA): TGTGCCAGCAGTTTGGGCCGCTACGAGCAGTACTTC.

The chain employs TRBV7-2 and TRBJ2-7; 7 nucleotides agree with TRBD1. The CDR3 runs 14 residues. V lost 4 bases to trimming and J lost 1 base; unmatched junction nucleotides: 4. Germline CDR1 is SGHTA and CDR2 is FQGNSA. The CDR3 protein is CASSSDRASYEQYF. Here the CDR3 DNA reads TGTGCCAGCAGCTCAGACAGGGCATCCTACGAGCAGTACTTC.

The chain employs TRBV30 and TRBJ2-2; TRBD1 matches 7 bases. V trimming: 0 bases; J trimming: 6 bases; junction bases outside the gene matches: 10. The CDR3 has 16 amino acids. Germline V gene lookup returns CDR1 GTSNPN and CDR2 SVGIG (reference sequence). The CDR3 is CAWSVVGRGFSGELFF. In DNA form, the CDR3 reads TGTGCCTGGAGTGTAGTAGGCAGGGGGTTCTCCGGGGAGCTGTTTTTT.

The chain links TRBV4-2 to TRBJ1-5; D not certain. The CDR3 has 15 residues. The germline V gene has CDR1 LGHNA and CDR2 YNFKEQ. Trimming pared 0 bases from V and 1 base from J, leaving 7 bases between. CDR3 nucleotides: TGTGCCAGCAGCCAAGATTGGAAAAGCAATCAGCCCCAGCATTTT. It translates to CASSQDWKSNQPQHF.

The J gene is TRBJ1-1, the V gene TRBV4-3; no firm D call. There are 14 residues in the CDR3. The V end was cut by 1 base, the J end by 1 base, with 7 bases between. Germline-derived CDR1 and CDR2 are LGHNA and YSLEER. CDR3 region: CASSQGHRNTEAFF. CDR3 coding DNA: TGCGCCAGCAGCCAAGGACACAGGAACACTGAAGCTTTCTTT.

The chain joins TRBV27 to TRBJ2-7; D unresolved. The V end was cut by 5 bases, the J end by 0 bases, with 8 bases between. The CDR3 runs 13 residues. CDR1 is MNHEY, CDR2 SMNVEV, per germline (reference sequence). The CDR3, as DNA: TGTGCCAGCAGTCCCCGGAACTCCTACGAGCAGTACTTC. Translating gives CASSPRNSYEQYF.

The chain uses TRBV2 and TRBJ1-2, with TRBD1 identical over 8 bases. CDR3 length equals 13 residues. Germline values: CDR1 SNHLY, CDR2 FYNNEI. V dropped 6 bases and J dropped 7; count of bases not matched to a gene: 7. The DNA for the CDR3 is TGTGCCAGCAGAGGGAGGGACAGGCTTGGCTACACCTTC. Protein: CASRGRDRLGYTF.

The V call is TRBV7-2, the J call TRBJ2-1, with 10 bases lining up with TRBD2. V shed 3 bases, J shed 7 bases, and the junction held 15 bases outside the gene matches. The CDR3 extends over 18 amino acids. Germline CDR1 and CDR2: SGHTA and FQGNSA. Here the CDR3 DNA reads TGTGCCAGCAGCTTTCCCGGGCGGCTAGCGGGAGTTAGGAATGAGCAGTTCTTC. Translated, it gives CASSFPGRLAGVRNEQFF. Full variable domain (outside the CDR3, taken from reference TRBV7-2 and TRBJ2-1): GAGVSQSPSNKVTEKGKDVELRCDPISGHTALYWYRQSLGQGLEFLIYFQGNSAPDKSGLPSDRFSAERTGGSVSTLTIQRTQQEDSAVYLCASSFPGRLAGVRNEQFFGPGTRLTVL.

This chain uses TRBV4-2 with TRBJ2-7, with 9 bases that match TRBD2. V lost 4 bases and J lost 3; bases outside the gene matches: 10. CDR3 length: 16 amino acids. Germline CDR1 LGHNA, CDR2 YNFKEQ. The CDR3 bases are TGTGCCAGCAGCCCTAGCCTCGGTAGCGGGAGCTACGAGCAGTACTTC. The encoded protein is CASSPSLGSGSYEQYF.